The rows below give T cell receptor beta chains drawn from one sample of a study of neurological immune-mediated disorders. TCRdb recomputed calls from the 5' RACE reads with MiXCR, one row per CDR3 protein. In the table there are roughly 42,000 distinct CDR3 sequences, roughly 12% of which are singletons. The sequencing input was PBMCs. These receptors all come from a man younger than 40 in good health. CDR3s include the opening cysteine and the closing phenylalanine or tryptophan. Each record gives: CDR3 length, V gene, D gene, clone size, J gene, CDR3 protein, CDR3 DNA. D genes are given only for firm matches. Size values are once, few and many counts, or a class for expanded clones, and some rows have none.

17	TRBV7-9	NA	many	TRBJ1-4	CASSPQAGGRPYEKLFF	TGTGCCAGCAGCCCCCAGGCTGGGGGGAGGCCTTACGAAAAACTGTTTTTT
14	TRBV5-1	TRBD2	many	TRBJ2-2	CASSLGLANGELFF	TGCGCCAGCAGCTTGGGACTAGCGAACGGGGAGCTGTTTTTT
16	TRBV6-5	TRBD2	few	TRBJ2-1	CASSYTGLAGGNEQFF	TGTGCCAGCAGTTACACCGGACTAGCGGGAGGCAATGAGCAGTTCTTC
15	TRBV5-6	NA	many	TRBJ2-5	CASSEGPQVKETQYF	TGTGCCAGCAGCGAGGGTCCCCAGGTCAAAGAGACCCAGTACTTC
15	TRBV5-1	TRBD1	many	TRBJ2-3	CASSVGQGAADTQYF	TGCGCCAGCAGCGTAGGACAGGGGGCCGCAGATACGCAGTATTTT
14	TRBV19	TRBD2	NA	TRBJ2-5	CASSMISGREAQYF	TGTGCCAGTAGTATGATAAGCGGGAGGGAGGCCCAGTACTTC
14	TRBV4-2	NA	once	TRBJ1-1	CASSSREGGTEAFF	TGTGCCAGCAGCTCCCGCGAGGGGGGCACTGAAGCTTTCTTT
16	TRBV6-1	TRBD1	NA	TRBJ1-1	CASSEGIGQGDTEAFF	TGTGCCAGCAGTGAAGGCATAGGACAGGGGGACACTGAAGCTTTCTTT
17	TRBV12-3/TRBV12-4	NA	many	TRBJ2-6	CASSLRASLSGANVLTF	TGTGCCAGCAGTTTAAGGGCCAGCCTCTCTGGGGCCAACGTCCTGACTTTC
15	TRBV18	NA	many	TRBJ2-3	CASSPTGQSTDTQYF	TGTGCCAGCTCACCAACCGGACAGTCCACAGATACGCAGTATTTT
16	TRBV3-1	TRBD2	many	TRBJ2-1	CASSQTSGPFYNEQFF	TGTGCCAGCAGCCAAACTAGCGGGCCCTTCTACAATGAGCAGTTCTTC
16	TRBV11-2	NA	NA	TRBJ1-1	CASSLRFGLKITEAFF	TGTGCCAGCAGCTTGAGGTTCGGGTTGAAGATCACTGAAGCTTTCTTT
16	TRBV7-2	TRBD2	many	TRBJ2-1	CASSLVASGSFNEQFF	TGTGCCAGCAGCTTAGTGGCTAGCGGGAGTTTCAATGAGCAGTTCTTC
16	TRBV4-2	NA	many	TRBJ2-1	CASSQDYRNSYNEQFF	TGTGCCAGCAGCCAAGATTACCGTAACTCCTACAATGAGCAGTTCTTC
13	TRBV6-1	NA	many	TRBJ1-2	CASSEFRDGGYTF	TGTGCCAGCAGTGAATTCAGGGATGGCGGCTACACCTTC
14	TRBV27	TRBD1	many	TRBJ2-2	CASSRDSNSGELFF	TGTGCCAGCAGCCGGGACAGCAATTCCGGGGAGCTGTTTTTT
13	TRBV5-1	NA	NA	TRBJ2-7	CASSTNLRDEQYF	TGCGCCAGCAGCACCAACCTCAGGGACGAGCAGTACTTC
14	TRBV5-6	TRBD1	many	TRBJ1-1	CASSLVGTDPEAFF	TGTGCCAGCAGCTTGGTAGGGACAGACCCTGAAGCTTTCTTT
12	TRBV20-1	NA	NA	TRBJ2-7	CSANRDGYEQYF	TGCAGTGCTAACAGGGATGGCTACGAGCAGTACTTC
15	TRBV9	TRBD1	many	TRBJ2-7	CASSAGQGSVYEQYF	TGTGCCAGCAGCGCTGGACAGGGGTCGGTATACGAGCAGTACTTC
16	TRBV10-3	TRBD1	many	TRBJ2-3	CAIRVTGGLFSDTQYF	TGTGCCATCAGGGTAACAGGGGGGCTATTCTCAGATACGCAGTATTTT
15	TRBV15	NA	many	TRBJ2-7	CATSNRDGGSYEQYF	TGTGCCACCAGCAATCGGGACGGAGGCTCCTACGAGCAGTACTTC
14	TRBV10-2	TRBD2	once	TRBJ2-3	CASSSSGTTDTQYF	TGCGCCAGCAGTTCTAGCGGGACCACAGATACGCAGTATTTT
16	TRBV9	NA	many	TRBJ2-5	CASSVSFGQGGETQYF	TGTGCCAGCAGCGTCTCCTTTGGCCAGGGGGGAGAGACCCAGTACTTC
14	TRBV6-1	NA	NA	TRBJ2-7	CASSDGKGPYEQYF	TGTGCCAGCAGTGACGGGAAAGGGCCTTACGAGCAGTACTTC
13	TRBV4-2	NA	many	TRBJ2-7	CASSQDGGYEQYF	TGTGCCAGCAGCCAAGATGGGGGGTACGAGCAGTACTTC
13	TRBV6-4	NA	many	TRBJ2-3	CASSDGSTDTQYF	TGTGCCAGCAGTGACGGGAGCACAGATACGCAGTATTTT
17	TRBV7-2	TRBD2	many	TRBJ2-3	CASSSWGAGGPKDTQYF	TGTGCCAGCAGCTCCTGGGGGGCGGGAGGGCCGAAAGATACGCAGTATTTT
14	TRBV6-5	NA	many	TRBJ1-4	CASSLKATNEKLFF	TGTGCCAGCAGTTTGAAAGCAACTAATGAAAAACTGTTTTTT
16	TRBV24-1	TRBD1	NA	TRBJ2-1	CATSDLDRATPNEQFF	TGTGCCACCAGTGATTTGGACAGGGCCACCCCCAATGAGCAGTTCTTC
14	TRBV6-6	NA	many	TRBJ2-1	CASSYSSAYNEQFF	TGTGCCAGCAGTTACTCTAGCGCCTACAATGAGCAGTTCTTC
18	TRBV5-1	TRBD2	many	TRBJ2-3	CASSLGLAFLNGQDTQYF	TGCGCCAGCAGCTTGGGACTAGCATTTCTGAATGGGCAAGATACGCAGTATTTT
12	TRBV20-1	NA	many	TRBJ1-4	CSARTGNEKLFF	TGCAGTGCTAGGACGGGTAATGAAAAACTGTTTTTT
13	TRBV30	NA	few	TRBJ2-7	CAWREGGPYEQYF	TGTGCCTGGAGGGAAGGTGGACCCTACGAGCAGTACTTC